One sample yielded the 18 T cell receptor beta chains listed below, sequenced in a study. TCRdb processed the 5' RACE reads anew with MiXCR; each CDR3 protein has one entry. Of tens of thousands of distinct CDR3 sequences in the sample, approximately 25% were seen once. Sequenced: memory CD4+ T cells sorted from blood. Described subset: memory CD4+ T cells, CD4+CD45RO+CD25-. These receptors originate from a female donor with breast cancer.

The sample holds a few counts of this clonotype. V gene TRBV7-9 combines with J gene TRBJ2-1; either TRBD1 or TRBD2 may fit D (6 bases each). V gave up 3 bases and J gave up 9 bases, with 12 bases separating them. The CDR3 runs 13 residues. CDR1 is SEHNR and CDR2 is FQNEAQ in the germline V gene (reference sequence). The CDR3 is CASSFGGGGEQFF. The DNA of the CDR3 is TGTGCCAGCAGCTTCGGGGGCGGTGGTGAGCAGTTCTTC.

This clonotype was observed a handful of times. This chain links TRBV7-9 with TRBJ2-5; 7 positions match TRBD1. Per the germline V gene, CDR1 is SEHNR and CDR2 is FQNEAQ (reference sequence). After removal of 6 bases from V and 9 bases from J, the junction contained 13 bases not matched to a gene. The CDR3 covers 14 residues. The CDR3 DNA is TGTGCCAGCAGTTTTACAGGGGCACCAATGGCCCAGTACTTC. Translated: CASSFTGAPMAQYF.

For this clonotype: This could be a read error, since a much larger clone is one nucleotide away. The chain joins TRBV5-1 to TRBJ2-7; 13 bases are a match to TRBD2. The CDR3 extends over 15 amino acids. The V gene's germline CDR1 is SGHRS and CDR2 YFSETQ. As DNA, the CDR3 is TGCGCCAGCACCCTCAGGACTAGCGGGAGTGGCGAGCTGTACTTC. Its translation is CASTLRTSGSGELYF. Supplemented by reference TRBV5-1 and TRBJ2-7, the full variable domain reads KAGVTQTPRYLIKTRGQQVTLSCSPISGHRSVSWYQQTPGQGLQFLFEYFSETQRNKGNFPGRFSGRQFSNSRSEMNVSTLELGDSALYLCASTLRTSGSGELYFGPGTRLTVT.

This clonotype rates as medium-sized. The gene calls are TRBV6-2 or TRBV6-3 and TRBJ1-5; no definite D call. This CDR3 spans 13 amino acids. V was trimmed by 7 bases and J by 6 bases, leaving 13 bases between them. Germline CDR1 reads MNHEY; CDR2 reads SVGEGT. Here the CDR3 DNA reads TGTGCCAGCATGGGTGGGGTGGGTCAGCCCCAGCATTTT. It specifies CASMGGVGQPQHF.

This clonotype has more than one count but fewer than ten. The rearrangement joins TRBV7-2 to TRBJ1-4; TRBD1 is a possible D gene (5 bases). With 6 bases removed from V and 8 bases from J, the gap between germline ends came to 13 bases. CDR1 is SGHTA and CDR2 is FQGNSA in the germline V gene. CDR3 length equals 13 residues. The chain's CDR3 is CASRGQGWEKLFF. The CDR3 region has the DNA TGTGCCAGCAGAGGGCAGGGATGGGAAAAACTGTTTTTT.

With respect to this clonotype: This could be a read error, since a much larger clone is one nucleotide away. V usage is TRBV5-4 and J usage is TRBJ2-7, with a tentative D call TRBD1 (6 bases). There are 14 residues in the CDR3. CDR1 is SGHNT, CDR2 YYREEE, per germline (reference sequence). For the CDR3, the DNA is TGTGTCAGCACCGAGGACAGTGGACTCTACGAGCAGTACTTC. It encodes CVSTEDSGLYEQYF.

This clonotype showed up many times. The J gene is TRBJ2-3, the V gene TRBV5-1, with TRBD2 matching 10 bases. Trimming took 6 bases from V and 2 from J; bases not matched to a gene: 9. The CDR3 consists of 16 residues. Per germline, CDR1 SGHRS and CDR2 YFSETQ. The CDR3 nucleotides read TGCGCCAGCATTCCCAGCGGGGGGGCCCTCACAGATACGCAGTATTTT. Its translation: CASIPSGGALTDTQYF.

Relative to its sample, this clonotype is medium-sized. The chain joins TRBV12-3 or TRBV12-4 to TRBJ2-2; TRBD2 matches at 13 bases. Losses at the gene ends were 5 bases for V and 6 bases for J; bases not matched to a gene: 6. The CDR3 consists of 16 residues. The CDR3 reads CASSDGLAGEPGELFF. In DNA form, the CDR3 reads TGTGCCAGCAGTGACGGACTAGCGGGAGAGCCCGGGGAGCTGTTTTTT.

This clonotype was detected only a few times. The chain recombines TRBV6-2 or TRBV6-3 with TRBJ2-1; D perhaps matches TRBD2 (7 bases). Germline V gene sequence: CDR1 MNHEY, CDR2 SVGEGT. The CDR3 contains 14 residues. The germline V and J ends were trimmed by 8 bases and 0 bases, with 11 bases remaining between them. CDR3 in amino acids: CASWGGGSYNEQFF. The CDR3 coding sequence is TGTGCCAGCTGGGGAGGGGGCTCCTACAATGAGCAGTTCTTC.

Relative to its sample, this clonotype is medium-sized. This chain joins TRBV4-3 and TRBJ2-7; unclear D gene. Trimming left V 1 base short and J 3 bases short, with 10 bases between. Germline CDR1 LGHNA, CDR2 YSLEER. The CDR3 consists of 14 residues. The CDR3 region is CASSQGIGGYEQYF. The CDR3 nucleotides read TGCGCCAGCAGCCAAGGGATTGGTGGCTACGAGCAGTACTTC.

V gene TRBV9 combines with J gene TRBJ2-7; 8 positions agree with TRBD2. The CDR3 covers 14 residues. Unmatched junction bases numbered 2, after V lost 0 bases and J lost 3 bases. Per germline, CDR1 SGDLS and CDR2 YYNGEE. This CDR3 reads CASSVAGGGYEQYF. In DNA form, the CDR3 reads TGTGCCAGCAGCGTAGCGGGGGGGGGCTACGAGCAGTACTTC.

This clonotype has more than one count but fewer than ten. This chain's CDR3 is CASSLLAQETQYF. The DNA of the CDR3 is TGTGCCAGCAGCTTATTAGCGCAGGAGACCCAGTACTTC. The gene calls are TRBV7-9 and TRBJ2-5; a weak D match, TRBD2 (5 bases). This CDR3 is built from 13 residues. CDR1 is SEHNR and CDR2 is FQNEAQ in the germline V gene (reference sequence). V was trimmed by 2 bases and J by 5 bases, leaving 9 bases between them.

There are many counts of this clonotype. This chain connects TRBV5-1 to TRBJ2-5, with TRBD2 matching 8 bases. Germline V lookup: CDR1 SGHRS, CDR2 YFSETQ. The CDR3 consists of 14 residues. The junction had 3 bases not matched to a gene; V was cut back by 2 bases and J by 3 bases. The CDR3 bases are TGCGCCAGCAGCTTAGCGGGGGAGAAAGAGACCCAGTACTTC. It encodes CASSLAGEKETQYF.

This clonotype occurred many times. The chain employs TRBV5-1 and TRBJ2-1; D assignment may be TRBD1 or TRBD2 (5 bases each). CDR3 length: 13 amino acids. The germline CDR1 and CDR2 sequences are SGHRS and YFSETQ. Trimming removed 6 bases from V and 5 bases from J, with 12 bases in between. The CDR3 here is CASKWDGDNEQFF. DNA of the CDR3: TGCGCCAGCAAATGGGACGGAGACAATGAGCAGTTCTTC.

This clonotype was seen at least ten times. J is TRBJ1-1 and V is TRBV6-2 or TRBV6-3, with 7 bases identical to TRBD1. V lost 4 bases, J lost 4 bases, and 6 bases stayed unmatched. The length of the CDR3 is 14 residues. CDR1 MNHEY and CDR2 SVGEGT come from the germline V gene. The CDR3 bases are TGTGCCAGCAGTTCGGGACAGTCGGCCACTGAAGCTTTCTTT. It yields the protein CASSSGQSATEAFF.

The chain uses TRBV7-9 and TRBJ1-5, with 7 bases identical to TRBD1. V was pared by 5 bases and J by 5 bases, with 12 bases of the junction left unmatched. The CDR3 totals 16 residues. The germline V gene has CDR1 SEHNR and CDR2 FQNEAQ (reference sequence). DNA for the CDR3: TGTGCCAGCAGCGGGGTCGACAGGGCCAGTTATCAGCCCCAGCATTTT. Its translation is CASSGVDRASYQPQHF.

This clonotype was recorded at least ten times. The gene calls are TRBV9 and TRBJ2-7; the match to TRBD2 covers 7 bases. J gave up 5 bases and V 4 bases, and 15 bases lay outside the gene matches. CDR1 is SGDLS and CDR2 is YYNGEE in the germline V gene. This CDR3 spans 16 amino acids. CDR3: CASSPQLAGAGDEQYF. In DNA, the CDR3 is TGTGCCAGCAGCCCACAACTTGCAGGTGCGGGGGACGAGCAGTACTTC.

The chain combines TRBV14 with TRBJ2-5; a weak D match, TRBD2 (7 bases). The V end was cut by 6 bases, the J end by 1 base, with 12 bases between. The CDR3 length is 14 residues. Germline values: CDR1 SGHDN, CDR2 FVKESK. The DNA of the CDR3 is TGTGCCAGCAGGGGCGGGGGCCTCCAAGAGACCCAGTACTTC. This sequence encodes CASRGGGLQETQYF.